These T cell receptor beta chains were read from a single sample in a study of OX40 agonist ivuxolimab in advanced cancers. Libraries were prepared by immunoSEQ multiplex PCR; TCRdb keeps only in-frame clonotypes and omits some of them. The data contain about 60,000 clones, about 90% of them seen just once; the ten biggest clones take up 20% to 25%. The sample in question was CD4+ or CD8+ T cells sorted from blood, obtained in a trial of the OX40 agonist ivuxolimab. The receptor source for this set is an adult with an advanced solid tumor such as melanoma, head and neck, liver or kidney cancer. CDR3s leave out the opening cysteine and the closing phenylalanine or tryptophan. D genes are given only for firm matches.

>TRBV18|-|TRBJ1-4
ASSPPPGFATNEKLF
>TRBV6-6|-|TRBJ2-7
ASSYSGVLSYEQY
>TRBV4-1|-|TRBJ2-5
ASSRGEWAYQETQY
>TRBV19|-|TRBJ2-1
ASSISPSSYNEQF
>TRBV30|TRBD2|TRBJ2-7
AWSEASGLYYEQY
>TRBV28|TRBD2|TRBJ2-5
ASSSLLAGGQETQY
>TRBV13|TRBD1|TRBJ1-2
ASSPRDRAFNGYT
>TRBV14|TRBD1|TRBJ1-4
ASSPGQGTEEKLF
>TRBV19|-|TRBJ1-5
ASNPAGHGNQPQH
>TRBV2|TRBD1|TRBJ2-2
ASSEVRTGDTGELF
>TRBV7-8|-|TRBJ2-7
ASRQAPSDEQY
>TRBV14|-|TRBJ1-1
ASSHRRGTEAF
>TRBV28|-|TRBJ2-7
ASSLGIPAAGYEQY
>TRBV19|-|TRBJ2-7
ASSDRMGEVIEQY
>TRBV7-2|TRBD1|TRBJ2-7
ASSAGTAYEQY
>TRBV27|-|TRBJ2-6
ASSLSQPAPASGANVLT
>TRBV6-6|TRBD1|-
ASSSQGDEQY
>TRBV11-3|-|TRBJ2-7
ASSFREATYEQY
>TRBV4-1|-|TRBJ2-2
ASSHGPAANTGELF
>TRBV27|TRBD2|TRBJ2-7
ASSASGRAASFYEQY
>TRBV27|TRBD2|TRBJ2-1
ASSPGTSLSSYNEQF
>TRBV29-1|-|TRBJ2-3
SVETWEVADTQY
>TRBV7-9|-|TRBJ2-1
ASSFPEVNSYNEQF
>TRBV7-3|-|TRBJ2-2
ASSLTRTGELF
>TRBV30|-|TRBJ2-7
AWGYADEQY
>TRBV6-1|TRBD2|TRBJ2-3
ASSALAGDSTDTQY
>TRBV29-1|TRBD1|TRBJ1-1
SVTLAGTGVEAF
>TRBV2|TRBD2|TRBJ2-5
ASSRGLAGSETQY
>TRBV9|-|TRBJ2-1
ASSVSGQSNNEQF
>TRBV27|TRBD1|TRBJ1-1
ASSGTGGTEAF
>TRBV9|-|TRBJ1-5
ASSGGGGLQPQH
>TRBV9|-|TRBJ1-4
ASSVGDAAIEKLF
>TRBV11-3|TRBD1|TRBJ2-2
ASSSKPGQGTTGELF
>TRBV7-6|-|TRBJ2-3
ASSLLRETGTDTQY
>TRBV27|-|TRBJ1-2
ASTPLGGNYGYT
>TRBV25-1|TRBD2|TRBJ2-2
ASSESAGRGGNTGELF
>TRBV19|-|TRBJ2-7
ASSSSPARQY
>TRBV2|TRBD2|TRBJ2-7
ASSDPSGLSYEQY
>TRBV30|-|TRBJ2-2
AWSGNTGELF
>TRBV9|-|TRBJ2-2
ASSASSDVVTGELF
>TRBV19|-|TRBJ2-3
ASSMGLDTQY
>TRBV7-9|TRBD2|TRBJ2-2
ASSPRLAGGFTNTGELF
>TRBV7-2|TRBD2|TRBJ2-7
ASSRSGRAVEGQY
>TRBV7-8|TRBD2|TRBJ2-3
ASSARTSGYLREDTQY
>TRBV18|TRBD2|TRBJ2-1
ASSPGTTPYNEQF
>TRBV27|TRBD1|TRBJ1-5
ASSEEVGQGGEPQH
>TRBV5-8|-|TRBJ1-5
ASSKPGEGAQPQH
>TRBV30|-|TRBJ2-1
AWSVTASSYNEQF
>TRBV28|TRBD1|TRBJ2-7
ASTGGSVEQY
>TRBV21-1|-|TRBJ1-2
ASSPSIGGDLYYGYT
>TRBV19|-|TRBJ2-1
ASHMGGGNEQF
>TRBV2|-|TRBJ1-2
ASSEALGLDYGYT